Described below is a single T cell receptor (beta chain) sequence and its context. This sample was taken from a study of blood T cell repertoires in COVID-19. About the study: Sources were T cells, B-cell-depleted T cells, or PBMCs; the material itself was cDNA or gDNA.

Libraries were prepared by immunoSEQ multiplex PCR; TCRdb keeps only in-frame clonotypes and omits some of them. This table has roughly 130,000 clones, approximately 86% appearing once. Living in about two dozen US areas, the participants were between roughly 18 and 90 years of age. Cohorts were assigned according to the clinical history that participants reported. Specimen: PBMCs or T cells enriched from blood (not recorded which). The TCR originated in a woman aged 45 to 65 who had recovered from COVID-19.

CDR3 residues: CASSLTPFSGDGGDEQFF. For the CDR3, the DNA is TGTGCCAGCTCACTTACCCCTTTTTCTGGGGACGGGGGAGATGAGCAGTTCTTC. This chain links TRBV18 with TRBJ2-1; tentatively, D is TRBD2 (6 bases). This CDR3 has 18 residues. CDR1 is KGHSH and CDR2 is LQKENI in the germline V gene. Deletions cut 4 bases from V and 8 bases from J, with 27 bases between.